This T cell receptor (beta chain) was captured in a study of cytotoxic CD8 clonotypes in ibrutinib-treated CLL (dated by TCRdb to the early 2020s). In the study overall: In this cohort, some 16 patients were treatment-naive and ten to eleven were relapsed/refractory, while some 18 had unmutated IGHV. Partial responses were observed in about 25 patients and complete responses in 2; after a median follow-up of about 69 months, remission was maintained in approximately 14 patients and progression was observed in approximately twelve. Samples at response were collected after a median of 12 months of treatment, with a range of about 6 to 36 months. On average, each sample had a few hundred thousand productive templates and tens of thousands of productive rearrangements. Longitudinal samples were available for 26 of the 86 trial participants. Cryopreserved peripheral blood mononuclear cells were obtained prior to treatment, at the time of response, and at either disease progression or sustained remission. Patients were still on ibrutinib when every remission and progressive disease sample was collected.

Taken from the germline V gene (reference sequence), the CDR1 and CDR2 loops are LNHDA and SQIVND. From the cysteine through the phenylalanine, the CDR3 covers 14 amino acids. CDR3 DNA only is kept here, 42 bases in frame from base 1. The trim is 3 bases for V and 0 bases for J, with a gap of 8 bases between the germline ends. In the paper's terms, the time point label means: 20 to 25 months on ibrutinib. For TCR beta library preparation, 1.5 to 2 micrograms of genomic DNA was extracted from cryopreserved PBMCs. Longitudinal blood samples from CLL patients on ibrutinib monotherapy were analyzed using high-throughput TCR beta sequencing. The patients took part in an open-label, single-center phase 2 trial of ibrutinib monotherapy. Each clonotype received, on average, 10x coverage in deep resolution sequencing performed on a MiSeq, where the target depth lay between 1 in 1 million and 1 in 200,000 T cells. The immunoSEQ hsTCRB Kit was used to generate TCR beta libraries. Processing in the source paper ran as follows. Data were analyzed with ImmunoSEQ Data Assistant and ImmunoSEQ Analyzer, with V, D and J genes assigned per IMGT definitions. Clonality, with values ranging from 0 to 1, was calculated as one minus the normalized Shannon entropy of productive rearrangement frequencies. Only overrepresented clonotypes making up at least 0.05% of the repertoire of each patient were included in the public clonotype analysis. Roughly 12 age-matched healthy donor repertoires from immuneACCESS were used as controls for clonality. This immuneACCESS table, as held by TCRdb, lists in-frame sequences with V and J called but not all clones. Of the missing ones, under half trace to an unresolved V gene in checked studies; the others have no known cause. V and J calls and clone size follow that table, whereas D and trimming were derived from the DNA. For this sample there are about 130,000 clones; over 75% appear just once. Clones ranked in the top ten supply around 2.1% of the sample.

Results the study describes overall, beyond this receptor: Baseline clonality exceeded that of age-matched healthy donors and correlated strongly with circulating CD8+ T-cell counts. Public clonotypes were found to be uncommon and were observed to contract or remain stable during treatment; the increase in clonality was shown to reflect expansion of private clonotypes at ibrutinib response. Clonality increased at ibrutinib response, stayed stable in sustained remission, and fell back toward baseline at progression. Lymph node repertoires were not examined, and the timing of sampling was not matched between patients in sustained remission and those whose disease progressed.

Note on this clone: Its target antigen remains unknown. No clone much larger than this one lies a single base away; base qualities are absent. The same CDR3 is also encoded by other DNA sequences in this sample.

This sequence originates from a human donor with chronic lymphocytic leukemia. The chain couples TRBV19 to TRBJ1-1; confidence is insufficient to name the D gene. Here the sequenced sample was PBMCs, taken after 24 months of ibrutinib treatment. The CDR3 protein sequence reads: CASSIPSMNTEAFF. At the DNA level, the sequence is TGTGCCAGTAGTATCCCGAGCATGAACACTGAAGCTTTCTTT. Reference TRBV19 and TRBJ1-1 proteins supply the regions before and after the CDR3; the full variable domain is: DGGITQSPKYLFRKEGQNVTLSCEQNLNHDAMYWYRQDPGQGLRLIYYSQIVNDFQKGDIAEGYSVSREKKESFPLTVTSAQKNPTAFYLCASSIPSMNTEAFFGQGTRLTVV.